This TCR beta chain emerged from a study of CD8 T cells in Susac syndrome (dated by TCRdb to the late 2010s). Some background on the complete study: Repertoire sequencing was used to test whether CD8+ T cell activation and differentiation in Susac syndrome was antigen driven. The study compared CD8+ T cell repertoire clonality among roughly eleven healthy donors, 14 Susac syndrome patients and fewer than 19 multiple sclerosis patients.

On this clonotype itself: Its binding antigen is unknown. No much larger clone is present one base from it, and per-base qualities are unavailable.

The CDR3 has 13 amino acids, counting the end cysteine and phenylalanine. Only the CDR3 part of the read is kept: 39 bases, read in frame from the first base. At the junction V is shortened by 2 bases and J by 7 bases; bases outside the gene matches: 7. The germline V gene (reference sequence) sets CDR1 to GTSNPN and CDR2 to SVGIG. High-throughput TCR beta sequencing profiled peripheral blood CD8+ and CD4+ T cells from healthy donors, Susac syndrome patients and multiple sclerosis patients. Multiple sclerosis controls were treatment-naive patients with stable or active relapsing-remitting disease fulfilling revised McDonald criteria. Bulk CD8+ and CD4+ T cells were purified magnetically by negative isolation, whereas CD8+ TEMRA cells were enriched by FACS. Blood was drawn into EDTA tubes, processed within 24 hours, and PBMCs were isolated by density gradient centrifugation. PBMCs intended for TCR sequencing were cryopreserved in liquid nitrogen and thawed later in a water bath at 37 degrees C. The sorted or isolated CD4+, CD8+ and CD8+ TEMRA cells had a purity of 90% or higher.

What the work shows at the level of the full study, not this receptor alone: The number of individuals in the TCR sequencing and HLA analysis was acknowledged as relatively small.

RNA was extracted with the RNeasy kit and about 0.45 to 1 ug was reverse transcribed using random hexamers. The immunoSEQ multiplex PCR assay, which covers 54 Vbeta and 13 Jbeta segments, was used to amplify TCR beta CDR3 regions. PCR amplification bias was corrected by using a synthetic template baseline for primer optimization and computational correction. Processing in the source paper ran as follows. Only productive sequences were kept, with reads annotated to V, D and J genes according to IMGT and analyzed in immunoSEQ Analyzer. To calculate clonality, Shannon entropy was normalized by log2 of the number of productive unique sequences and then subtracted from one. For each patient and control, public and private clones were evaluated within the 100 most prevalent clones. Susac-specific clones were defined as absent from healthy and MS cohorts, roughly 1,100 published viral clones and other ImmuneACCESS disease sequences. The raw public data were reprocessed by TCRdb itself: fastp quality trimming at Q25, MiXCR clonotype calling, in-frame beta chains only. Entries are consolidated by CDR3 protein sequence, retaining the most common genes and DNA. The V and J calls and clone size come from TCRdb's table, not from the authors' own analysis. The table for this sample lists about 400,000 distinct CDR3 sequences; 85% of them were counted only once. Around 0.12% of the sample is in the top ten clones.

This receptor was taken from a human donor with multiple sclerosis. Input material: CD8+ T cells from PBMCs. The rearranged chain carries TRBV30 and TRBJ2-7, and 8 junction bases match TRBD1. The CDR3 protein sequence reads: CAWSPGQEGEQYF. The nucleotides read TGTGCCTGGAGTCCGGGACAGGAAGGTGAGCAGTACTTC.